A single sample gave rise to the 27 T cell receptor beta chains below, sequenced in a study of beta chain features in type 1 diabetes. General observations from the study: TCRB CDR3s were moderately but significantly shorter in Type 1 diabetes patients in all four CD4+ subsets.

No antigens are known for them. Of the isolated RNA, all was reverse transcribed, and so the sequenced material was expressed TCRB transcripts. Assay used: immunoSEQ multiplex PCR; TCRdb lists only in-frame clones, some missing. The sample has about 740,000 clones; 13% are singletons. The sample taken for sequencing was naive CD4+ T cells from blood. The receptors were gathered from a young man with type 1 diabetes.

In nucleotides, the CDR3 is TGTGCCACCAGCAGAGATTGGGGACAGGGGGCTGGGGGCTACACCTTC. Encoded protein: CATSRDWGQGAGGYTF. This rearrangement joins TRBV15 to TRBJ1-2; 12 nucleotides agree with TRBD1. Unmatched junction bases numbered 7, after V lost 0 bases and J lost 8 bases. CDR3 size: 16 residues. Germline values: CDR1 LNHNV, CDR2 YYDKDF (reference sequence).

This clone has only a few counts. The gene calls are TRBV7-2 and TRBJ2-1, with 7 bases lining up with TRBD2. Germline loops: CDR1 SGHTA, CDR2 FQGNSA. V dropped 1 base and J dropped 6; count of bases not matched to a gene: 6. This CDR3 region has 15 residues. CDR3 in amino acids: CASSLGSGVSNEQFF. Here the CDR3 DNA reads TGTGCCAGCAGCTTAGGAAGCGGGGTTAGCAATGAGCAGTTCTTC.

The chain joins TRBV16 to TRBJ1-2; 9 bases match TRBD1. V gave up 8 bases and J gave up 4 bases; unmatched junction bases: 5. Per the germline V gene, CDR1 is KGHSY and CDR2 is FQNENV. The CDR3 extends over 13 amino acids. The CDR3 DNA follows: TGTGCCAGCCGACAGGGGGGCCGCTATGGCTACACCTTC. Protein sequence: CASRQGGRYGYTF.

This clone has more than one count but fewer than ten. V gene TRBV6-5 combines with J gene TRBJ2-3, with 10 bases identical to TRBD1. Germline V CDR1 and CDR2: MNHEY, SVGAGI. This CDR3 is 14 amino acids long. The trim removed 10 bases at V and 3 bases at J, leaving 7 bases unmatched. Here the CDR3 DNA reads TGTGCCACCAGGGACAGGGGTAGAACAGATACGCAGTATTTT. Translating gives CATRDRGRTDTQYF.

The sample holds a few counts of this clone. V usage is TRBV19 and J usage is TRBJ2-1, with unresolved D. The germline V and J ends were trimmed by 4 bases and 8 bases, with 21 bases remaining between them. The CDR3 has 16 amino acids. Germline loops: CDR1 LNHDA, CDR2 SQIVND (reference sequence). The CDR3 loop reads CASSNNGRRPGDEQFF. The CDR3 DNA reads as TGTGCCAGTAGTAACAACGGGCGCCGACCGGGCGATGAGCAGTTCTTC.

V gene TRBV2 combines with J gene TRBJ2-7; D possibly uses TRBD1 or TRBD2 (6 bases each). V gave up 11 bases and J gave up 3 bases, with 17 bases separating them. This CDR3 spans 13 amino acids. Germline V lookup: CDR1 SNHLY, CDR2 FYNNEI. For the CDR3, the DNA is TGTGCCGGAAGGGGGGTACGGAGCTACGAGCAGTACTTC. Translated: CAGRGVRSYEQYF.

The chain has TRBV6-6 and TRBJ1-5; 7 bases are shared with TRBD1. J was trimmed by 2 bases and V by 5 bases; bases with no gene match: 6. This CDR3 is 15 amino acids long. The germline V gene encodes CDR1 MNHNY and CDR2 SVGAGI (reference sequence). In DNA form, the CDR3 reads TGTGCCAGCAGTACATGGACAGGCGGCAATCAGCCCCAGCATTTT. It translates to CASSTWTGGNQPQHF.

V gene TRBV19 combines with J gene TRBJ2-3; TRBD1 might be the D (6 bases). This CDR3 spans 12 amino acids. The V gene's germline CDR1 is LNHDA and CDR2 SQIVND (reference sequence). The germline V and J ends were trimmed by 4 bases and 6 bases, with 8 bases remaining between them. The CDR3 sequence is CASSTRGDTQYF. As DNA, the CDR3 is TGTGCCAGTAGTACTAGGGGGGATACGCAGTATTTT.

The sample holds a few counts of this clone. The chain recombines TRBV6-5 with TRBJ1-4; D possibly corresponds to TRBD1 (6 bases). This CDR3 contains 16 residues. Between the trimmed V and J ends, which lost 0 bases and 5 bases, there was a span of 13 bases. Germline V gene sequence: CDR1 MNHEY, CDR2 SVGAGI. This CDR3 reads CASSYSPGGPNEKLFF. As DNA, the CDR3 is TGTGCCAGCAGTTACTCACCCGGGGGGCCGAATGAAAAACTGTTTTTT.

The chain employs TRBV29-1 and TRBJ1-4, with TRBD1 matching 9 bases. The CDR3 consists of 15 residues. Germline assignment: CDR1 SQVTM and CDR2 ANQGSEA. Losses at the gene ends were 6 bases for V and 2 bases for J; bases not matched to a gene: 7. CDR3 loop: CSVPGTGLTNEKLFF. Written as DNA, the CDR3 is TGCAGCGTGCCCGGGACAGGGCTGACTAATGAAAAACTGTTTTTT.

This clone was seen a few times. The sample holds other DNA sequences that translate to the same CDR3. The chain is built from TRBV2 and TRBJ1-3, with D unresolved. Trimming took off 6 bases at V and 0 bases at J, with 6 bases between the two ends. The CDR3 extends over 13 amino acids. CDR1 is SNHLY and CDR2 is FYNNEI in the germline V gene. The CDR3 coding sequence is TGTGCCAGCAGCGGTTCCTCTGGAAACACCATATATTTT. It specifies CASSGSSGNTIYF.

The chain recombines TRBV20-1 with TRBJ2-5; 7 nucleotides align to TRBD2. CDR1 and CDR2 (germline): DFQATT, SNEGSKA (reference sequence). The CDR3 totals 11 residues. V trimming: 8 bases; J trimming: 2 bases; junction bases outside the gene matches: 2. The CDR3 DNA reads TGCAGTCGGGACTATCAAGAGACCCAGTACTTC. Protein: CSRDYQETQYF.

The V call is TRBV7-9, the J call TRBJ1-4; no firm D call. The V end was cut by 5 bases, the J end by 0 bases, with 7 bases between. CDR1 is SEHNR, CDR2 FQNEAQ, per germline (reference sequence). The CDR3 sequence is 14 residues long. The chain's CDR3 is CASSRPATNEKLFF. The DNA of the CDR3 is TGTGCCAGCAGCAGGCCTGCAACTAATGAAAAACTGTTTTTT.

This sequence joins TRBV13 and TRBJ2-5, with TRBD2 identical over 8 bases. The ends lost 5 bases at V and 4 bases at J; junction bases unmatched: 6. The CDR3 is 14 residues long. Germline V gives CDR1 PRHDT, CDR2 FYEKMQ (reference sequence). CDR3 in amino acids: CASSPTSGGETQYF. The CDR3 DNA is TGTGCCAGCAGCCCTACAAGCGGGGGAGAGACCCAGTACTTC. Full variable domain (remainder filled in from reference TRBV13 and TRBJ2-5): AAGVIQSPRHLIKEKRETATLKCYPIPRHDTVYWYQQGPGQDPQFLISFYEKMQSDKGSIPDRFSAQQFSDYHSELNMSSLELGDSALYFCASSPTSGGETQYFGPGTRLLVL.

A few counts support this clone. The V gene is TRBV28, the J gene TRBJ2-7; D gene ambiguous. V was trimmed by 6 bases and J by 3 bases, leaving 12 bases between them. CDR1 and CDR2 from the germline V gene are MDHEN and SYDVKM. The CDR3 runs to 13 residues. CDR3 loop: CASSPPLFYEQYF. CDR3 nucleotides: TGTGCCAGCAGCCCCCCCCTTTTCTACGAGCAGTACTTC.

The table lists this clone with a few counts. The chain employs TRBV9 and TRBJ1-1; D gene uncertain. The V gene's germline CDR1 is SGDLS and CDR2 YYNGEE. The CDR3 contains 12 residues. Trimming removed 4 bases at V and 3 bases at J, with 7 bases between. CDR3 residues: CASSSRDTEAFF. The CDR3 DNA reads as TGTGCCAGCAGCTCCCGGGACACTGAAGCTTTCTTT.

J is TRBJ2-5 and V is TRBV5-1, with no clear D. With 5 bases removed from V and 5 bases from J, the gap between germline ends came to 7 bases. The CDR3 length is 11 residues. From germline, CDR1 is SGHRS and CDR2 YFSETQ. CDR3 region: CASSAEETQYF. Written as DNA, the CDR3 is TGCGCCAGCAGTGCTGAGGAGACCCAGTACTTC.

The rearrangement joins TRBV7-2 to TRBJ2-3; D perhaps matches TRBD1 (6 bases). Germline V CDR1 and CDR2: SGHTA, FQGNSA. This CDR3 has 15 amino acids. Trimming cost V 3 bases and J 0 bases, with 10 bases left between them. The DNA for the CDR3 is TGTGCCAGCAGCTTGGCAGGGGCTAGCACAGATACGCAGTATTTT. Translated, it gives CASSLAGASTDTQYF.

A few counts support this clone. The chain employs TRBV7-9 and TRBJ2-1, with D possibly being TRBD2 (5 bases). This CDR3 comprises 12 residues. V lost 1 base, J lost 8 bases, and 6 bases lay in between. Germline values: CDR1 SEHNR, CDR2 FQNEAQ (reference sequence). CDR3 DNA sequence: TGTGCCAGCAGCTTAGAGAGGGATGAGCAGTTCTTC. It is translated as CASSLERDEQFF.

The rearrangement joins TRBV9 to TRBJ2-1; 10 bases are shared with TRBD2. Germline V gene sequence: CDR1 SGDLS, CDR2 YYNGEE. V dropped 4 bases and J dropped 7; count of bases not matched to a gene: 8. The CDR3 loop spans 15 amino acids. The DNA for the CDR3 is TGTGCCAGCAGCCCGAGAGCGGGGGGGCCGAATGAGCAGTTCTTC. Its protein product is CASSPRAGGPNEQFF.

This clone was detected a few times. The genes are TRBV5-1 and TRBJ1-4; D perhaps matches TRBD1 (5 bases). From germline, CDR1 is SGHRS and CDR2 YFSETQ. V was pared by 0 bases and J by 8 bases, with 11 bases between. The CDR3 has 14 residues. The CDR3 protein is CASSLEQGREKLFF. The DNA for the CDR3 is TGCGCCAGCAGCTTGGAGCAGGGTCGGGAAAAACTGTTTTTT.

The genes are TRBV4-2 and TRBJ2-5; 10 bases are a match to TRBD2. Unmatched junction bases numbered 9, after V lost 0 bases and J lost 5 bases. Germline V gene data show CDR1 as LGHNA and CDR2 as YNFKEQ. CDR3 length: 17 residues. The CDR3 spells CASSQDGASGGWETQYF. In DNA, the CDR3 is TGTGCCAGCAGCCAAGATGGGGCTAGCGGGGGCTGGGAGACCCAGTACTTC.

The J gene is TRBJ2-6, the V gene TRBV5-4, with no clear D. CDR3 length: 16 amino acids. Trimming stripped 2 bases from V and 2 bases from J, with 11 bases between. The germline V gene has CDR1 SGHNT and CDR2 YYREEE (reference sequence). Written as DNA, the CDR3 is TGTGCCAGCAGCTTCGGTGATAGAACTGGGGCCAACGTCCTGACTTTC. Amino acid sequence: CASSFGDRTGANVLTF.

The table lists this clone with a few counts. This rearrangement joins TRBV4-1 to TRBJ1-4; 9 bases match TRBD1. The V gene's germline CDR1 is MGHRA and CDR2 YSYEKL. The CDR3 is 16 residues long. Unmatched junction bases numbered 8, after V lost 1 base and J lost 8 bases. CDR3 DNA sequence: TGCGCCAGCAGCCAAGGCCCGGACAGGGGCCTCGAAAAACTGTTTTTT. It translates to CASSQGPDRGLEKLFF.

The sample holds a few counts of this clone. The J gene is TRBJ2-3, the V gene TRBV2; 9 positions agree with TRBD2. Germline V lookup: CDR1 SNHLY, CDR2 FYNNEI. The CDR3 has 14 residues. J was trimmed by 3 bases and V by 7 bases; bases with no gene match: 5. The CDR3 protein is CASIQTSGTDTQYF. CDR3 coding DNA: TGTGCCAGCATTCAGACTAGCGGAACAGATACGCAGTATTTT.

The V gene is TRBV4-1, the J gene TRBJ2-3; 11 bases match TRBD2. The germline V gene has CDR1 MGHRA and CDR2 YSYEKL. The CDR3 loop spans 18 amino acids. J gave up 0 bases and V 3 bases, and 8 bases lay outside the gene matches. The CDR3, as DNA: TGCGCCAGCAGCCATCCGTCTAGCGGGGGGCCGAGCACAGATACGCAGTATTTT. Encoded protein: CASSHPSSGGPSTDTQYF.

This clone was seen a few times. The J gene is TRBJ1-1, the V gene TRBV28, with unresolved D. The CDR3 is 12 residues long. V lost 11 bases and J 1 base, leaving 11 bases between the germline ends. The germline gives CDR1 MDHEN, CDR2 SYDVKM. The CDR3 region is CAAIGSNTEAFF. Written as DNA, the CDR3 is TGTGCCGCGATAGGGTCGAACACTGAAGCTTTCTTT.